These 14 T cell receptor beta chains came from one sample sequenced in a study of human T cells and chemical hapten exposure. Specified time point: patch test 2, 6 weeks after DPC sensitization. Treatment given: therapeutic diphenylcyclopropenone sensitization with weekly scalp DPC. TCRdb recomputed calls from the RACE reads with MiXCR, one row per CDR3 protein. The sample holds tens of thousands of distinct CDR3 sequences, about a tenth seen once. The specimen comprised whole blood, sampled in connection with sensitization to the hapten diphenylcyclopropenone (DPC). The source of these receptors is a woman aged 25 to 45 with alopecia areata. Some clones in this sample may be carry-over from other donors' samples.

This clonotype was picked up many times. V usage is TRBV12-5 and J usage is TRBJ1-5, with 8 bases lining up with TRBD1. Germline CDR1 and CDR2: LGHNT and FRNRAP. V lost 11 bases and J lost 5; bases outside the gene matches: 17. The CDR3 is made up of 16 amino acids. The chain's CDR3 is CARTPGQVKGHQPQHF. In DNA, the CDR3 is TGTGCTCGGACCCCGGGACAGGTAAAAGGCCATCAGCCCCAGCATTTT.

Many counts were recorded for this clonotype. The CDR3: CASSEVWVVGREKLFF. In DNA, the CDR3 is TGCGCCAGCAGCGAGGTCTGGGTCGTCGGAAGGGAAAAACTGTTTTTT. This sequence joins TRBV4-3 and TRBJ1-4; no reliable D call. V was cut by 5 bases and J by 8 bases, with 21 bases left in between. This CDR3 is 16 amino acids long. Germline values: CDR1 LGHNA, CDR2 YSLEER.

The rearrangement links TRBV29-1 to TRBJ2-7, with D possibly TRBD1 on 6 matching bases. Per germline, CDR1 SQVTM and CDR2 ANQGSEA. V lost 7 bases to trimming and J lost 3 bases, with 10 bases between them. The CDR3 totals 11 residues. In DNA, the CDR3 is TGCAGCGGGGGACATGTCTACGAGCAGTACTTC. Encoded protein: CSGGHVYEQYF.

This clonotype was seen ten or more times. The gene calls are TRBV18 and TRBJ1-3, with D hard to call. The germline V gene has CDR1 KGHSH and CDR2 LQKENI. CDR3 size: 15 residues. V lost 6 bases, J lost 0 bases, and 12 bases lay in between. CDR3 loop: CASSGQLSSGNTIYF. CDR3 nucleotides: TGTGCCAGCTCCGGGCAGTTGAGCTCTGGAAACACCATATATTTT.

The sample holds many counts of this clonotype. V and J are TRBV15 and TRBJ2-2, with 7 bases fitting TRBD2. V was pared by 5 bases and J by 5 bases, with 11 bases of the junction left unmatched. Germline V gene data show CDR1 as LNHNV and CDR2 as YYDKDF (reference sequence). CDR3 length equals 16 residues. The CDR3 spells CATSGTLLARTGELFF. The CDR3, as DNA: TGTGCCACCAGCGGAACCTTACTAGCGCGGACCGGGGAGCTGTTTTTT.

This clonotype showed up many times. J is TRBJ2-1 and V is TRBV4-3; D unresolved. The germline gives CDR1 LGHNA, CDR2 YSLEER. Trimming cost V 1 base and J 4 bases, with 8 bases left between them. There are 14 residues in the CDR3. In DNA form, the CDR3 reads TGCGCCAGCAGCCAAGGGACCGTATACAATGAGCAGTTCTTC. Translating gives CASSQGTVYNEQFF.

This clonotype was detected many times. This sequence joins TRBV20-1 and TRBJ2-1; tentatively, D is TRBD1 (5 bases). This CDR3 is built from 15 residues. V lost 3 bases and J 2 bases, leaving 14 bases between the germline ends. Germline values: CDR1 DFQATT, CDR2 SNEGSKA (reference sequence). CDR3 loop: CSARGLSLAYNEQFF. CDR3 bases: TGCAGTGCTAGGGGGCTTAGCCTCGCCTACAATGAGCAGTTCTTC.

This clonotype was found many times. The J gene is TRBJ1-3, the V gene TRBV18, with TRBD1 matching 11 bases. The V gene's germline CDR1 is KGHSH and CDR2 LQKENI. Trimming cost V 6 bases and J 3 bases; bases outside gene matches: 7. The CDR3 runs to 16 residues. The CDR3 coding sequence is TGTGCCAGCTCGCCGGGACAGGGGGTCGGTGGAAACACCATATATTTT. Translation: CASSPGQGVGGNTIYF.

This rearrangement joins TRBV9 to TRBJ1-2, with D maybe TRBD1 (6 bases). Germline V CDR1 and CDR2: SGDLS, YYNGEE. V was pared by 2 bases and J by 1 base, with 15 bases between. The CDR3 totals 16 residues. For the CDR3, the DNA is TGTGCCAGCAGCGTGGAAGACAGGCCAATTAACTATGGCTACACCTTC. This sequence encodes CASSVEDRPINYGYTF.

The chain has TRBV5-5 and TRBJ2-3; possibly TRBD2 for D (5 bases). Germline lookup yields CDR1 SGHKS and CDR2 YYEKEE (reference sequence). V was trimmed by 5 bases and J by 5 bases, leaving 18 bases between them. This CDR3 spans 15 amino acids. CDR3 protein: CASSPFGVGLDTQYF. In DNA, the CDR3 is TGTGCCAGCAGTCCCTTCGGGGTGGGTTTAGATACGCAGTATTTT. Drawing the rest from reference TRBV5-5 and TRBJ2-3, the complete variable domain is DAGVTQSPTHLIKTRGQQVTLRCSPISGHKSVSWYQQVLGQGPQFIFQYYEKEERGRGNFPDRFSARQFPNYSSELNVNALLLGDSALYLCASSPFGVGLDTQYFGPGTRLTVL.

This clonotype was observed many times. The rearrangement uses TRBV20-1 and TRBJ1-3, with TRBD1 matching over 8 bases. The CDR3 contains 14 residues. Germline loops: CDR1 DFQATT, CDR2 SNEGSKA (reference sequence). Trimming at V came to 1 base and at J to 8 bases, leaving 7 bases not matched to a gene. The CDR3 sequence: CSARGTGNRDTIYF. CDR3 nucleotide sequence: TGCAGTGCTAGAGGGACAGGGAATAGAGACACCATATATTTT.

J is TRBJ1-2 and V is TRBV7-2; D is possibly TRBD1 (6 bases). The germline V and J ends were trimmed by 4 bases and 0 bases, with 12 bases remaining between them. The CDR3 sequence is 15 residues long. Germline V gene data show CDR1 as SGHTA and CDR2 as FQGNSA. The CDR3 DNA reads as TGTGCCAGCAGCTCACAGGGAGGGACTAACTATGGCTACACCTTC. It encodes CASSSQGGTNYGYTF.

Note on this clonotype: Being one base from a much bigger clone, this may be a read error. The CDR3 DNA reads TGTGCCAGTAGTATTGTTCAGGGCACAGTTACGCAGTATTTT. It translates to CASSIVQGTVTQYF. The chain recombines TRBV19 with TRBJ2-3; D might be TRBD1 (5 bases). The CDR3 runs to 14 residues. CDR1 is LNHDA, CDR2 SQIVND, per germline (reference sequence). Supplemented by reference TRBV19 and TRBJ2-3, the full variable domain reads DGGITQSPKYLFRKEGQNVTLSCEQNLNHDAMYWYRQDPGQGLRLIYYSQIVNDFQKGDIAEGYSVSREKKESFPLTVTSAQKNPTAFYLCASSIVQGTVTQYFGPGTRLTVL.

This clonotype was seen ten or more times. The chain has TRBV29-1 and TRBJ2-7; D call uncertain. CDR1 is SQVTM, CDR2 ANQGSEA, per germline. V gave up 6 bases and J gave up 2 bases, with 11 bases separating them. CDR3 length equals 12 residues. CDR3 region: CSVTDGPYEQYF. CDR3 coding DNA: TGCAGCGTGACGGACGGACCCTACGAGCAGTACTTC.